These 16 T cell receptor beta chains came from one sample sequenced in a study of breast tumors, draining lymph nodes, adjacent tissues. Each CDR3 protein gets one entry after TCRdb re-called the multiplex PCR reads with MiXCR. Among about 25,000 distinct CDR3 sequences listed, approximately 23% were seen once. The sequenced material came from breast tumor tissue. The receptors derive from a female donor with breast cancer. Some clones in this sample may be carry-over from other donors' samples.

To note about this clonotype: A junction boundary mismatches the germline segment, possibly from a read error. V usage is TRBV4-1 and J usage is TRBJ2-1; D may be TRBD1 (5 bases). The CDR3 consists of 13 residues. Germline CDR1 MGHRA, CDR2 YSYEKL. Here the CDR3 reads CAGSQSRAREQFF. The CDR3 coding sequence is TGCGCCGGCAGCCAAAGCAGGGCGCGTGAGCAGTTCTTC.

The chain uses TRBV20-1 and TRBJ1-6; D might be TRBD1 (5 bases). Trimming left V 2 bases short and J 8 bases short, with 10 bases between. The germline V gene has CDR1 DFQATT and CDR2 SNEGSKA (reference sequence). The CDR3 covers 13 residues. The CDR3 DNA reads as TGCAGTGCTAGACGGACATTGGATTCACCCCTCCACTTT. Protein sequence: CSARRTLDSPLHF.

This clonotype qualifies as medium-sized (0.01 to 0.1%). The CDR3 DNA sequence: TGCGCCAGCAGGACGGGGGGTGGGACAGGGATCTACGAGCAGTACTTC. Protein sequence: CASRTGGGTGIYEQYF. V gene TRBV5-1 combines with J gene TRBJ2-7; TRBD1 agrees at 9 bases. V was clipped by 5 bases and J by 3 bases; unmatched bases: 12. The CDR3 length is 16 residues. The germline V gene encodes CDR1 SGHRS and CDR2 YFSETQ.

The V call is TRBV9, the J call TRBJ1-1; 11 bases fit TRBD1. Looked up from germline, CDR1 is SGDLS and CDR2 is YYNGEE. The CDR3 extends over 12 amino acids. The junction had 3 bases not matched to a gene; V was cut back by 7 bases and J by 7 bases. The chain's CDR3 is CASGTGGFEAFF. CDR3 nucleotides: TGTGCCAGCGGGACAGGGGGGTTTGAAGCTTTCTTT.

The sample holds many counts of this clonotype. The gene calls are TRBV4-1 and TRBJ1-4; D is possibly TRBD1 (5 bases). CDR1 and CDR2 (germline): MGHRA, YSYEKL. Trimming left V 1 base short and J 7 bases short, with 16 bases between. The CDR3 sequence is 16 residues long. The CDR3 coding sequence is TGCGCCAGCAGCCAAGGCCGGGCAGGGTTGGGTGAAAAACTGTTTTTT. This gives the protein CASSQGRAGLGEKLFF.

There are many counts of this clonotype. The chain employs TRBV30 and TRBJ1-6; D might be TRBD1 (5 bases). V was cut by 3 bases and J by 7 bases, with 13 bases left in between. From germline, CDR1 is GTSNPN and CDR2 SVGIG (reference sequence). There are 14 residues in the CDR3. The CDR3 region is CAWSRGRENSPLHF. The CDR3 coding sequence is TGTGCCTGGAGCAGAGGCAGGGAAAATTCACCCCTCCACTTT.

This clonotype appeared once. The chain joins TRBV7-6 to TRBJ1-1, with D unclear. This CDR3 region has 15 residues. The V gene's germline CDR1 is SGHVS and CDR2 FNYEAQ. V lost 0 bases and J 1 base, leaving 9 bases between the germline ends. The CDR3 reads CASSLASAGNTEAFF. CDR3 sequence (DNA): TGTGCCAGCAGCTTAGCCTCCGCGGGGAACACTGAAGCTTTCTTT. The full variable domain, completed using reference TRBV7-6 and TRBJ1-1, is GAGVSQSPRYKVTKRGQDVALRCDPISGHVSLYWYRQALGQGPEFLTYFNYEAQQDKSGLPNDRFSAERPEGSISTLTIQRTEQRDSAMYRCASSLASAGNTEAFFGQGTRLTVV.

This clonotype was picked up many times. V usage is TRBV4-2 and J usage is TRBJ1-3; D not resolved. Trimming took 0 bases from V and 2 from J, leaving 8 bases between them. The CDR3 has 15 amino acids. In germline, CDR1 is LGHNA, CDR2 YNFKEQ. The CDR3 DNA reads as TGTGCCAGCAGCCAAGATTTCGGTACTGGAAACACCATATATTTT. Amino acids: CASSQDFGTGNTIYF.

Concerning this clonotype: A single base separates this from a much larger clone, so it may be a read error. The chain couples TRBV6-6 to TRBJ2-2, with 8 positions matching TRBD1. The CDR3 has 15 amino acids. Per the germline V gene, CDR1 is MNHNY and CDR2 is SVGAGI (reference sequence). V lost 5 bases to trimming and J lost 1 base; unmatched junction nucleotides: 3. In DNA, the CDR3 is TGTGCCAGCAGTCACGGGACAGGGAACACCGGGGAGCTGTTTTTT. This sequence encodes CASSHGTGNTGELFF.

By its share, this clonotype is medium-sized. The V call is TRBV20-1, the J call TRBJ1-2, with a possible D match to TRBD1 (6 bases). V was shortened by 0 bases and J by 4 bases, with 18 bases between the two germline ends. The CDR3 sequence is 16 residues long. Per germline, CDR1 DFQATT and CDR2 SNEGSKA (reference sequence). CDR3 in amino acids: CSARDKGRGPRYGYTF. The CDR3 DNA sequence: TGCAGTGCTAGAGACAAGGGCCGGGGGCCACGCTATGGCTACACCTTC.

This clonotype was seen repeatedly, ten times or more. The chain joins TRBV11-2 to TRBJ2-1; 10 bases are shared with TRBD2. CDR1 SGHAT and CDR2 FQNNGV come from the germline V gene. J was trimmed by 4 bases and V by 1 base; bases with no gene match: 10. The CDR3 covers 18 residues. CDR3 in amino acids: CASSLALAGAQPYNEQFF. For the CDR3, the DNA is TGTGCCAGCAGCTTAGCGCTAGCGGGAGCTCAACCTTACAATGAGCAGTTCTTC.

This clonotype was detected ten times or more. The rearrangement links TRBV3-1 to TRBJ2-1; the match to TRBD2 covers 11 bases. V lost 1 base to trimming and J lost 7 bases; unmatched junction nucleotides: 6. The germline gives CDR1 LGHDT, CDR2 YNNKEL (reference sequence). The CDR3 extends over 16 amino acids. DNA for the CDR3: TGTGCCAGCAGCCAAGGGGGACTAGCGGAGAAAAATGAGCAGTTCTTC. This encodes CASSQGGLAEKNEQFF.

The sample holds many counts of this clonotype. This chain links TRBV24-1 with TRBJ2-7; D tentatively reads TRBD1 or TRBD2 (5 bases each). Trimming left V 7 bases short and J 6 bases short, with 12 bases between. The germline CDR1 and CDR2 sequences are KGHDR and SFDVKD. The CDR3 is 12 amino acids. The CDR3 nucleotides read TGTGCCACCAGGGGAGCAGGGTCCGAGCAGTACTTC. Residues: CATRGAGSEQYF.

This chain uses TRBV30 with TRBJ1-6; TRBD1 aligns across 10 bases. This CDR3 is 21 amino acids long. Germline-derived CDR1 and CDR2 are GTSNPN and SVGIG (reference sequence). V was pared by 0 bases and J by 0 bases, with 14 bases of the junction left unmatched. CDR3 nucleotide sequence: TGTGCCTGGAGTGTCGATGAGGTGACAGGGGGCCTTAGCTCCTATAATTCACCCCTCCACTTT. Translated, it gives CAWSVDEVTGGLSSYNSPLHF.

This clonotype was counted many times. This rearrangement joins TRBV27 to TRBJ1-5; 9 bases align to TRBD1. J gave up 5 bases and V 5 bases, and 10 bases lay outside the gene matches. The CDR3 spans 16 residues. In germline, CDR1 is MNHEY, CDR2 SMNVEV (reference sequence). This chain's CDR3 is CASSKFMGQGDQPQHF. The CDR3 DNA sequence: TGTGCCAGCAGTAAATTCATGGGACAGGGCGATCAGCCCCAGCATTTT.

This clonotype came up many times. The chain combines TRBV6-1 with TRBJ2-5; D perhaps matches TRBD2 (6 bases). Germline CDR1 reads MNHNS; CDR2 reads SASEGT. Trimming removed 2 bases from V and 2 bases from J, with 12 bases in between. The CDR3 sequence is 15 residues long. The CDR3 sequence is CASSEIGGRQETQYF. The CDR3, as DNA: TGTGCCAGCAGTGAAATTGGTGGGAGGCAAGAGACCCAGTACTTC.